This T cell receptor (beta chain) was found in a study of T cells after yellow fever vaccination. Using its own MiXCR run on the 5' RACE reads, TCRdb lists one record per CDR3 protein. The table shows hundreds of thousands of distinct CDR3 sequences, with about a fifth occurring only once. The CDR3 extends over 16 amino acids. Germline V CDR1 and CDR2: LGHNA, YSLEER. The V gene lost 8 bases and the J gene lost 8 bases, with 25 bases spanning the gap. This specimen was PBMCs, taken approximately 22 days after the first yellow fever vaccination. The TCR was taken from a man in his late teens or twenties who received the YFV17D yellow fever vaccine. The chain carries TRBV4-3 and TRBJ2-1, with D tentatively TRBD1 (6 bases). The CDR3 sequence: CASSYTTGTIFDEQFF. The CDR3 coding sequence is TGCGCCAGCTCATATACGACCGGGACAATCTTCGATGAGCAGTTCTTC.